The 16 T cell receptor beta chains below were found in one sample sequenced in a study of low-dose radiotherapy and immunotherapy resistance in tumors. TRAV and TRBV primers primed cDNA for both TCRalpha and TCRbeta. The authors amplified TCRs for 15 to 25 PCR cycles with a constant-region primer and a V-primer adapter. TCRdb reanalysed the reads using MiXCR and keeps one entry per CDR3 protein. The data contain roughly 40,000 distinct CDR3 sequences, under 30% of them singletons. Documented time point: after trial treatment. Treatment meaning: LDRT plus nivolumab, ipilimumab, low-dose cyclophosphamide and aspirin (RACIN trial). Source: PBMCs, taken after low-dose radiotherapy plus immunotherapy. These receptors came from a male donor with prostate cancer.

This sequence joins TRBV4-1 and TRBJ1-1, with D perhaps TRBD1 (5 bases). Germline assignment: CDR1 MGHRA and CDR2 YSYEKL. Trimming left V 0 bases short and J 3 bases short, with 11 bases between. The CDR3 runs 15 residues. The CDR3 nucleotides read TGCGCCAGCAGCCAAGATCCAGGGATTTACACTGAAGCTTTCTTT. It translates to CASSQDPGIYTEAFF.

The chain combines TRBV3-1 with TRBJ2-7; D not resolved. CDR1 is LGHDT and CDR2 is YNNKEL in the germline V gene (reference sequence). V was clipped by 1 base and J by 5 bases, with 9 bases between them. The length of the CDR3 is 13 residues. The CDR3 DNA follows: TGTGCCAGCAGCCAAGGAGGCCGCCACGAGCAGTACTTC. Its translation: CASSQGGRHEQYF.

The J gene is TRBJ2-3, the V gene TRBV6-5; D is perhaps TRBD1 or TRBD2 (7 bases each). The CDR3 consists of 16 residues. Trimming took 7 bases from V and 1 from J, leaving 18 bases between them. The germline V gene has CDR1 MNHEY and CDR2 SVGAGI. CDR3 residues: CASTHEGAGGTDTQYF. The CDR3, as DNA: TGTGCCAGCACCCACGAGGGGGCGGGGGGCACAGATACGCAGTATTTT.

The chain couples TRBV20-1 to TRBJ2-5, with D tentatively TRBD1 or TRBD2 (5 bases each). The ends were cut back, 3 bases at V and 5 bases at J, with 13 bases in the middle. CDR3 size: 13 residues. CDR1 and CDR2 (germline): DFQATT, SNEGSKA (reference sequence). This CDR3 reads CSASAGTRETQYF. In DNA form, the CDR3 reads TGCAGTGCTAGTGCTGGGACCCGCGAGACCCAGTACTTC.

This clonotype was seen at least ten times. Written as DNA, the CDR3 is TGTGCCACCAGTGGAGCCACGCGGGGGGGCGCCTATAATTCACCCCTCCACTTT. Translating gives CATSGATRGGAYNSPLHF. The rearrangement joins TRBV24-1 to TRBJ1-6; a weak D match, TRBD1 (6 bases). The CDR3 covers 18 residues. The V end was cut by 5 bases, the J end by 2 bases, with 18 bases between. Germline V gene lookup returns CDR1 KGHDR and CDR2 SFDVKD.

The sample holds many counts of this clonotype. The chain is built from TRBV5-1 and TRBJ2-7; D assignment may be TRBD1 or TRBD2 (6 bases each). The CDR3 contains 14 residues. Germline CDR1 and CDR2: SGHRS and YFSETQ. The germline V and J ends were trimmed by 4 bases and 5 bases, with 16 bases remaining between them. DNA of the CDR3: TGCGCCAGCAGCGTACAGGGACTCGGGGACGAGCAGTACTTC. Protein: CASSVQGLGDEQYF.

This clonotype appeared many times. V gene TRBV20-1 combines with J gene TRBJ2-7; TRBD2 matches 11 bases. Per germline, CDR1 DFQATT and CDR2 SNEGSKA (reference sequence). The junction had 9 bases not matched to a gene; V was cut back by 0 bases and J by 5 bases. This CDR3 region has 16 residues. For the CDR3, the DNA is TGCAGTGCTAGAGATGAAACTAGCGGGAGCAGCAACGAGCAGTACTTC. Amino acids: CSARDETSGSSNEQYF.

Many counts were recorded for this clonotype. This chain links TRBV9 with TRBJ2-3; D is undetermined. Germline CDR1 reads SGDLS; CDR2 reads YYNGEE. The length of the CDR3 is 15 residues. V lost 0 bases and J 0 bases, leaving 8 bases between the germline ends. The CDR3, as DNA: TGTGCCAGCAGCGTAGCGGCGGTTAGCACAGATACGCAGTATTTT. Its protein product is CASSVAAVSTDTQYF.

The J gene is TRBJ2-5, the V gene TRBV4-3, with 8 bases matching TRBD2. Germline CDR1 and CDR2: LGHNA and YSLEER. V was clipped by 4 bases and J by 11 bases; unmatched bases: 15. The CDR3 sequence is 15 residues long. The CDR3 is CASSLTSGSYNEQYF. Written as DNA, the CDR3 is TGCGCCAGCAGCCTTACTAGCGGCTCCTACAATGAGCAGTACTTC.

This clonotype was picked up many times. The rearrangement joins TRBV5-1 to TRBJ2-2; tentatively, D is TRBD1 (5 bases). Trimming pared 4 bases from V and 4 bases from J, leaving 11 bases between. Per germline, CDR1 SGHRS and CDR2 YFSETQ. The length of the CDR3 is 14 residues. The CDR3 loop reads CASSVSTVTGELFF. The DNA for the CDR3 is TGCGCCAGCAGCGTATCGACAGTCACCGGGGAGCTGTTTTTT.

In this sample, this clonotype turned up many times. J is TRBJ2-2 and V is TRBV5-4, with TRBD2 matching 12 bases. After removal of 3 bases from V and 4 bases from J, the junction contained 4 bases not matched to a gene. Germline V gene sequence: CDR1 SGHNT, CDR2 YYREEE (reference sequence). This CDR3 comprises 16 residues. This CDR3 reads CASSSGLAGTTGELFF. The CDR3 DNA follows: TGTGCCAGCAGCTCCGGACTAGCGGGGACCACCGGGGAGCTGTTTTTT.

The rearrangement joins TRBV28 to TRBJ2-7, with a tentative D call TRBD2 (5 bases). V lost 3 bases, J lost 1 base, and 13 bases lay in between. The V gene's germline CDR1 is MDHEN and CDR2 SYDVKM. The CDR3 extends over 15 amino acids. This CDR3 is CASSLSGGPSYEQYF. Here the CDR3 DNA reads TGTGCCAGCAGTTTGAGCGGAGGCCCATCCTACGAGCAGTACTTC.

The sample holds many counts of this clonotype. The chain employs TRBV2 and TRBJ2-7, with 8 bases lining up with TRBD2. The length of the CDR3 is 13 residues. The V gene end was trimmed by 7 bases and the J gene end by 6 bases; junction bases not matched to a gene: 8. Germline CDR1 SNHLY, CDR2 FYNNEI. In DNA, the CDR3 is TGTGCCAGCACCCTCGTCGGGGGGGCCGAGCAGTACTTC. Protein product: CASTLVGGAEQYF.

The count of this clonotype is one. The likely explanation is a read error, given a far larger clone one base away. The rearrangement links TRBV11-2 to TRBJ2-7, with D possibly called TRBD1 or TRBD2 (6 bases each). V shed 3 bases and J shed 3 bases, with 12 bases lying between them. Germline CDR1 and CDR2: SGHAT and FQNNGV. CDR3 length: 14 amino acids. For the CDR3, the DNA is TGTGCCAGCAGCTTGGCGGGGACATGCTACGAGCAGTACTTC. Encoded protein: CASSLAGTCYEQYF.

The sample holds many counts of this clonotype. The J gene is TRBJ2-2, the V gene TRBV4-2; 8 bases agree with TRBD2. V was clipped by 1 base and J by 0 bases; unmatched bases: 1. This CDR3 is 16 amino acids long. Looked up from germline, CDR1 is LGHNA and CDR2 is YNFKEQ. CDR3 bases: TGTGCCAGCAGCCAAGTGGGACTAGCGAACACCGGGGAGCTGTTTTTT. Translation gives CASSQVGLANTGELFF.

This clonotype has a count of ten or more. CDR3 in DNA: TGTGCCAGCAGTTACCAACCTTTAGCGGGGCTCGGGAACGAGCAGTACTTC. This sequence encodes CASSYQPLAGLGNEQYF. J is TRBJ2-7 and V is TRBV6-8, with 8 bases matching TRBD2. The CDR3 has 17 residues. The germline CDR1 and CDR2 sequences are MNHGY and SAAAGT. After removal of 2 bases from V and 5 bases from J, the junction contained 14 bases not matched to a gene.